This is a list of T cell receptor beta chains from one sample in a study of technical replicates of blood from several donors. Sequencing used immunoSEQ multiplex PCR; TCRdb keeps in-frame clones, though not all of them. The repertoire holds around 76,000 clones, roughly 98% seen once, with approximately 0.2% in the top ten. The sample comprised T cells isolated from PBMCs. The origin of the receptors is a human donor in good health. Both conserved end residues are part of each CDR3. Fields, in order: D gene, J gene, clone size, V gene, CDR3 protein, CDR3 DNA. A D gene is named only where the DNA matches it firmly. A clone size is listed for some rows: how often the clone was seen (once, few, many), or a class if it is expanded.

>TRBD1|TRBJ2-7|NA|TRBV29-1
CSVGGQGGSYEQYF
TGCAGCGTTGGGGGACAGGGGGGCTCCTACGAGCAGTACTTC
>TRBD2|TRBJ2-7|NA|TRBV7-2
CASSLAPGLAGGRHYEQYF
TGTGCCAGCAGCTTAGCCCCGGGACTAGCGGGAGGTAGGCACTACGAGCAGTACTTC
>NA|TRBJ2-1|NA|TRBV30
CACGDQQFF
TGTGCCTGCGGGGATCAGCAGTTCTTC
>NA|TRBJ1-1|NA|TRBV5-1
CASTRDKLNTEAFF
TGCGCCAGCACCCGGGACAAATTGAACACTGAAGCTTTCTTT
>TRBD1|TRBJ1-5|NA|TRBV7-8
CASSLAGGGNQPQHF
TGTGCCAGCAGCTTGGCAGGGGGTGGCAATCAGCCCCAGCATTTT
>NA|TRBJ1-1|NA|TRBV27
CASSLSRGSTEAFF
TGTGCCAGCAGTTTATCCAGGGGTTCCACTGAAGCTTTCTTT
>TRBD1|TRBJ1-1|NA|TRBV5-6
CASSLWTGWDAFF
TGTGCCAGCAGCCTTTGGACAGGTTGGGACGCTTTCTTT
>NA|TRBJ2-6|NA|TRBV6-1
CATSYNGANVLTF
TGTGCCACGTCCTATAACGGGGCCAACGTCCTGACTTTC
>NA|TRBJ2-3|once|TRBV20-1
CSARSVDTQYF
TGCAGTGCTAGAAGCGTTGATACGCAGTATTTT
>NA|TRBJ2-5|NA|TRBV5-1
CASSFRGETQYF
TGCGCCAGCAGCTTTCGCGGGGAGACCCAGTACTTC
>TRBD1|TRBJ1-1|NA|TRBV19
CASSTPGQDTEAFF
TGTGCCAGTAGTACCCCAGGACAGGACACTGAAGCTTTCTTT
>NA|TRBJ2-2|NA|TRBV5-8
CASSPAGTGELFF
TGTGCCAGCAGTCCTGCGGGCACCGGGGAGCTGTTTTTT
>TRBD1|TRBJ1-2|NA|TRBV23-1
CASSQSRGQGYGYTF
TGCGCCAGCAGTCAATCGAGGGGACAGGGCTATGGCTACACCTTC
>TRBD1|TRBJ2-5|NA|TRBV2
CASSLDRGRETQYF
TGTGCCAGCAGCCTAGACAGGGGGAGAGAGACCCAGTACTTC
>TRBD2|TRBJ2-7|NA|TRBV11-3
CASSSVAGAYEQYF
TGTGCCAGCAGCTCCGTAGCGGGGGCCTACGAGCAGTACTTC
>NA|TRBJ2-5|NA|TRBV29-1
CSVAPQGMETQYF
TGCAGCGTTGCACCTCAGGGGATGGAGACCCAGTACTTC
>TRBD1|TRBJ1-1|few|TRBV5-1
CASSSLQGGNTEAFF
TGCGCCAGCAGCTCCCTACAGGGGGGGAACACTGAAGCTTTCTTT
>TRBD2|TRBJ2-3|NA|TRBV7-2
CASSPGLAADTQYF
TGTGCCAGCAGCCCGGGACTAGCGGCGGATACGCAGTATTTT
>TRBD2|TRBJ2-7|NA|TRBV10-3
CAISQAGSYEQYF
TGTGCCATCAGTCAAGCGGGAAGCTACGAGCAGTACTTC
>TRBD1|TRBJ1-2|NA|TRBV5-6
CASSNRDRDYGYTF
TGTGCCAGCAGCAACCGGGACAGGGATTATGGCTACACCTTC
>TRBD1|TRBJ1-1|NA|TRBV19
CASRQQGGTEAFF
TGTGCCAGTAGGCAACAGGGGGGGACTGAAGCTTTCTTT
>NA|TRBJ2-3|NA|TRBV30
CAWSGRNTDTQYF
TGTGCCTGGAGTGGTAGAAACACAGATACGCAGTATTTT
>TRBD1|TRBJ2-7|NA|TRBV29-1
CSVHGTGAEQYF
TGCAGCGTCCACGGGACAGGGGCCGAGCAGTACTTC
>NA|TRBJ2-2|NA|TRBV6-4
CASSDSKGLGGELFF
TGTGCCAGCAGTGACTCGAAGGGGCTTGGCGGGGAGCTGTTTTTT
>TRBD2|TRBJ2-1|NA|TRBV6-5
CASSPGTSMIYEQFF
TGTGCCAGCAGCCCCGGGACTAGTATGATCTATGAGCAGTTCTTC
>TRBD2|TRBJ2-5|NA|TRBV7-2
CASSFLLFRGGGLSETQYF
TGTGCCAGCAGCTTCCTCCTCTTTCGGGGCGGGGGTCTGTCGGAGACCCAGTACTTC
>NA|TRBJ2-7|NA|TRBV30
CAWSVPGEQYF
TGTGCCTGGAGTGTACCCGGGGAGCAGTACTTC
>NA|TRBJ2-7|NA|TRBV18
CASSRTPGSSGYEQYF
TGTGCCAGCTCACGAACTCCCGGGAGCTCCGGCTACGAGCAGTACTTC
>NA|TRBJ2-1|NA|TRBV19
CASSHGNEQFF
TGTGCCAGTAGTCACGGCAATGAGCAGTTCTTC
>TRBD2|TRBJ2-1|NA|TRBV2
CASRPTSGRDGREQFF
TGTGCCAGCAGGCCGACTAGCGGCCGGGATGGAAGGGAGCAGTTCTTC
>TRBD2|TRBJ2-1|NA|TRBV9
CASSVGSGSHNEQFF
TGTGCCAGCAGCGTAGGAAGCGGGAGTCACAATGAGCAGTTCTTC
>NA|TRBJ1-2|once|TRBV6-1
CASNLVIQGYYGYTF
TGTGCCAGCAACCTAGTAATTCAGGGATACTATGGCTACACCTTC
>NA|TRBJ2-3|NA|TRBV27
CASSSHLARNSTDTQYF
TGTGCCAGCAGTTCCCATCTAGCGAGAAATAGCACAGATACGCAGTATTTT
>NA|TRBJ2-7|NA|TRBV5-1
CASSRVRRNEQYF
TGCGCCAGCAGCCGCGTAAGGAGAAACGAGCAGTACTTC
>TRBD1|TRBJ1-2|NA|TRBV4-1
CASSQPGQINYGYTF
TGCGCCAGCAGCCAACCGGGACAGATTAACTATGGCTACACCTTC
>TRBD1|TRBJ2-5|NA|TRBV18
CASSPGQGEETQYF
TGTGCCAGCTCACCGGGACAGGGTGAAGAGACCCAGTACTTC
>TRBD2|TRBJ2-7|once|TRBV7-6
CASSLLAGGPDITYEQYF
TGTGCCAGCAGCTTACTGGCGGGAGGGCCCGATATCACCTACGAGCAGTACTTC
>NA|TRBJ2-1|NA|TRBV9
CASSVVGVTYNEQFF
TGTGCCAGCAGCGTAGTGGGAGTGACCTACAATGAGCAGTTCTTC
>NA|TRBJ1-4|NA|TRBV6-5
CASRQGRVEKLFF
TGTGCCAGCAGACAGGGTCGAGTTGAAAAACTGTTTTTT
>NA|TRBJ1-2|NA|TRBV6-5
CASRRSQANYGYTF
TGTGCCAGCAGAAGGAGTCAAGCTAACTATGGCTACACCTTC
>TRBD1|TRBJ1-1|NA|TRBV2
CASGPRDRVSMNTEAFF
TGTGCCAGCGGACCCCGGGACAGAGTTTCGATGAACACTGAAGCTTTCTTT
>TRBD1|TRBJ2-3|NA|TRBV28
CASSLVMATTGGGYTQYF
TGTGCCAGCAGTTTAGTCATGGCCACGACAGGGGGCGGATATACGCAGTATTTT